Below are 17 T cell receptor beta chains sequenced from a single sample in a study of blood T cell repertoires in COVID-19 (dated by TCRdb to the early 2020s). The library was produced with the immunoSEQ multiplex PCR assay. TCRdb mirrors the immuneACCESS table, restricted to in-frame sequences. Some clones are absent from its copies; in checked studies, under half trace to an unresolved V gene, and the reason for the others is unknown. Across this sample there are approximately 63,000 clones, with about 86% seen only once. Roughly 20% of the sample is taken by the ten largest. Source material: peripheral blood. All receptors derive from a woman of 80 years or more with active COVID-19.

This clone was seen a single time. The V gene is TRBV5-5, the J gene TRBJ1-1; 7 nucleotides agree with TRBD1. Germline V CDR1 and CDR2: SGHKS, YYEKEE (reference sequence). The CDR3 is made up of 12 amino acids. V dropped 4 bases and J dropped 7; count of bases not matched to a gene: 4. CDR3 DNA: TGTGCCAGCAGCACATGGACAGGTGAAGCTTTCTTT. Amino acids: CASSTWTGEAFF.

This chain uses TRBV4-3 with TRBJ1-3, with 9 nucleotides matching TRBD1. Germline V lookup: CDR1 LGHNA, CDR2 YSLEER. Germline trimming cut 2 bases from V and 4 bases from J; bases unmatched to any gene: 9. The length of the CDR3 is 17 residues. The CDR3 DNA reads TGCGCCAGCAGCCAAAAATCTGCCGGACAGGGGGGAAACACCATATATTTT. Residues: CASSQKSAGQGGNTIYF.

The rearrangement joins TRBV9 to TRBJ2-1, with 10 bases that match TRBD1. The V gene's germline CDR1 is SGDLS and CDR2 YYNGEE. The junction had 1 base not matched to a gene; V was cut back by 0 bases and J by 7 bases. The CDR3 sequence is 14 residues long. CDR3 DNA: TGTGCCAGCAGCGTAGAGGGACAGGGGAATGAGCAGTTCTTC. Its translation is CASSVEGQGNEQFF. Variable domain in full (rest from reference TRBV9 and TRBJ2-1): DSGVTQTPKHLITATGQRVTLRCSPRSGDLSVYWYQQSLDQGLQFLIQYYNGEERAKGNILERFSAQQFPDLHSELNLSSLELGDSALYFCASSVEGQGNEQFFGPGTRLTVL.

The rearrangement joins TRBV9 to TRBJ2-7; tentative D call: TRBD2 (6 bases). The V gene lost 0 bases and the J gene lost 3 bases, with 13 bases spanning the gap. Germline V gene lookup returns CDR1 SGDLS and CDR2 YYNGEE. The CDR3 runs 15 residues. The CDR3 sequence is CASSVGPTGDYEQYF. The CDR3 nucleotides are TGTGCCAGCAGCGTAGGCCCCACGGGGGACTACGAGCAGTACTTC.

The CDR3 protein is CASSRSSGSSEQYF. The CDR3, as DNA: TGTGCCAGCAGCCGCTCTAGCGGTAGTAGCGAGCAGTACTTC. The rearrangement joins TRBV5-4 to TRBJ2-7; 7 bases agree with TRBD2. The germline V gene has CDR1 SGHNT and CDR2 YYREEE (reference sequence). The junction had 10 bases not matched to a gene; V was cut back by 4 bases and J by 6 bases. The CDR3 length is 14 residues.

Written as DNA, the CDR3 is TGTGCCAGCAGTAAGGAACAGACAGGGGACATTCAGTACTTC. Translated, it gives CASSKEQTGDIQYF. V gene TRBV2 combines with J gene TRBJ2-4; 8 nucleotides agree with TRBD1. The CDR3 length is 14 residues. Looked up from germline, CDR1 is SNHLY and CDR2 is FYNNEI. After removal of 5 bases from V and 8 bases from J, the junction contained 8 bases not matched to a gene.

The V call is TRBV11-1, the J call TRBJ2-1, with D maybe TRBD2 (5 bases). CDR3 size: 14 residues. Per germline, CDR1 SGHAT and CDR2 FQDESV (reference sequence). V lost 3 bases and J lost 2, with 8 bases in between. The CDR3 DNA reads as TGTGCCAGCAGCTTGACGGGGACCTACAATGAGCAGTTCTTC. Protein product: CASSLTGTYNEQFF.

The rearrangement uses TRBV5-1 and TRBJ2-5; D may be TRBD2 (6 bases). The V end was cut by 0 bases, the J end by 2 bases, with 11 bases between. Germline-derived CDR1 and CDR2 are SGHRS and YFSETQ. The CDR3 totals 15 residues. CDR3 in DNA: TGCGCCAGCAGCTTGGCGGGACTTCTACAAGAGACCCAGTACTTC. It codes for CASSLAGLLQETQYF. Full variable domain (outside the CDR3, taken from reference TRBV5-1 and TRBJ2-5): KAGVTQTPRYLIKTRGQQVTLSCSPISGHRSVSWYQQTPGQGLQFLFEYFSETQRNKGNFPGRFSGRQFSNSRSEMNVSTLELGDSALYLCASSLAGLLQETQYFGPGTRLLVL.

The gene calls are TRBV2 and TRBJ2-1; 8 bases are a match to TRBD2. Germline lookup yields CDR1 SNHLY and CDR2 FYNNEI. The V gene end was trimmed by 5 bases and the J gene end by 11 bases; junction bases not matched to a gene: 5. The CDR3 loop spans 12 amino acids. The CDR3 bases are TGTGCCAGCAGTTTTACTAGCGGTAAGCAGTTCTTC. Residues: CASSFTSGKQFF.

The chain couples TRBV7-2 to TRBJ2-7; TRBD1 agrees at 9 bases. V gave up 5 bases and J gave up 7 bases; unmatched junction bases: 6. CDR3 length: 13 residues. Germline CDR1 reads SGHTA; CDR2 reads FQGNSA. This CDR3 is CASSPGTGREQYF. For the CDR3, the DNA is TGTGCCAGCAGCCCCGGGACAGGGCGAGAGCAGTACTTC.

V usage is TRBV9 and J usage is TRBJ1-1, with D uncertain. Germline V CDR1 and CDR2: SGDLS, YYNGEE. V lost 4 bases, J lost 1 base, and 8 bases lay in between. The CDR3 sequence is 13 residues long. This CDR3 is CASSSHRNTEAFF. In DNA form, the CDR3 reads TGTGCCAGCAGCTCCCACAGGAACACTGAAGCTTTCTTT. Using reference TRBV9 and TRBJ1-1 for the parts outside the CDR3, the full variable domain is DSGVTQTPKHLITATGQRVTLRCSPRSGDLSVYWYQQSLDQGLQFLIQYYNGEERAKGNILERFSAQQFPDLHSELNLSSLELGDSALYFCASSSHRNTEAFFGQGTRLTVV.

J is TRBJ1-4 and V is TRBV4-1, with TRBD1 identical over 7 bases. V was clipped by 1 base and J by 8 bases; unmatched bases: 7. Germline V CDR1 and CDR2: MGHRA, YSYEKL. The CDR3 runs 15 residues. CDR3 protein: CASSQGDRDKEKLFF. CDR3 DNA sequence: TGCGCCAGCAGCCAAGGAGACAGGGACAAAGAAAAACTGTTTTTT.

A word on this clone: The same CDR3 also results from other DNA sequences found in this sample. This chain joins TRBV15 and TRBJ1-4, with D perhaps matching TRBD1 (5 bases). There are 15 residues in the CDR3. Germline V gene lookup returns CDR1 LNHNV and CDR2 YYDKDF (reference sequence). Trimming took off 3 bases at V and 5 bases at J, with 13 bases between the two ends. The CDR3 protein is CATSRGGVLNEKLFF. The CDR3 DNA reads TGTGCCACCAGCAGGGGGGGGGTGTTAAATGAAAAACTGTTTTTT.

The J gene is TRBJ1-1, the V gene TRBV11-1; no definite D call. The CDR3 has 13 amino acids. Germline V gene data show CDR1 as SGHAT and CDR2 as FQDESV (reference sequence). The V end was cut by 5 bases, the J end by 1 base, with 8 bases between. The chain's CDR3 is CASSKQQNTEAFF. CDR3 nucleotides: TGTGCCAGCAGCAAACAACAGAACACTGAAGCTTTCTTT.

The rearrangement links TRBV19 to TRBJ2-2; 14 bases are shared with TRBD2. The CDR3 extends over 14 amino acids. CDR1 is LNHDA and CDR2 is SQIVND in the germline V gene (reference sequence). The V gene end was trimmed by 6 bases and the J gene end by 6 bases; junction bases not matched to a gene: 0. The CDR3 bases are TGTGCCAGTAGGACTAGCGGGGGGGCCGGGGAGCTGTTTTTT. Protein product: CASRTSGGAGELFF.

This clone is a singleton in its sample. The chain combines TRBV11-1 with TRBJ2-1; D might be TRBD2 (6 bases). CDR1 is SGHAT and CDR2 is FQDESV in the germline V gene (reference sequence). The V and J ends lost 3 bases and 0 bases respectively, with 12 bases between them. This CDR3 is 16 amino acids long. In DNA, the CDR3 is TGTGCCAGCAGCTTGGGACTTCCCAGCTCCTACAATGAGCAGTTCTTC. This codes for CASSLGLPSSYNEQFF.

In this sample, this clone turned up once. This rearrangement joins TRBV3-1 (or the pseudogene TRBV3-2) to TRBJ2-3, with 9 bases that match TRBD2. The CDR3 contains 15 residues. The germline V gene encodes CDR1 LGHDT and CDR2 YNNKEL (reference sequence). J lost 4 bases, V lost 4 bases, and 6 bases had no gene match. For the CDR3, the DNA is TGTGCCAGCAGCCCCCCGGGACTAGCATCAGATACGCAGTATTTT. Residues: CASSPPGLASDTQYF.